This T cell receptor (beta chain) was observed in a study of brain metastases from non-small cell lung cancer. Germline V gives CDR1 SGHVS, CDR2 FQNEAQ. V lost 9 bases and J lost 10, with 13 bases in between. CDR3 length: 12 residues. Generated by immunoSEQ multiplex PCR, the TCRdb table keeps only in-frame clones and is missing some. In the table there are 910 or so clones, roughly 88% of which are singletons. Sequenced input: tumor-adjacent normal tissue. The receptor was derived from a donor aged 40 or over with non-small cell lung cancer. This chain connects TRBV7-8 to TRBJ1-6; unclear D gene. The CDR3 sequence: CASSPVRSPLHF. DNA of the CDR3: TGTGCCAGTAGCCCGGTTCGGTCACCCCTCCACTTT.